This passage covers 24 T cell receptor beta chains from one sample sequenced in a study of blood T cell repertoires in COVID-19. TCRdb's table, derived via immunoSEQ multiplex PCR, lists solely in-frame clones and lacks some. Among roughly 180,000 clones listed, about 82% were seen once. The specimen was peripheral blood. All receptors derive from a woman aged 30 to 39 with acute or convalescent COVID-19.

The chain has TRBV7-2 and TRBJ2-5; 9 bases map to TRBD2. Unmatched junction bases numbered 6, after V lost 2 bases and J lost 2 bases. CDR1 is SGHTA and CDR2 is FQGNSA in the germline V gene. This CDR3 is 16 amino acids long. The CDR3 region is CASSLSAGGRQETQYF. The CDR3 DNA reads as TGTGCCAGCAGCTTATCCGCGGGAGGGCGGCAAGAGACCCAGTACTTC.

The J gene is TRBJ1-1, the V gene TRBV29-1, with D tentatively TRBD1 (6 bases). The CDR3 sequence is 12 residues long. Germline lookup yields CDR1 SQVTM and CDR2 ANQGSEA. The germline V and J ends were trimmed by 6 bases and 3 bases, with 11 bases remaining between them. The CDR3 reads CSVGGGDTEAFF. CDR3 DNA sequence: TGCAGCGTGGGAGGGGGGGACACTGAAGCTTTCTTT. The whole variable domain, remainder taken from reference TRBV29-1 and TRBJ1-1, is SAVISQKPSRDICQRGTSLTIQCQVDSQVTMMFWYRQQPGQSLTLIATANQGSEATYESGFVIDKFPISRPNLTFSTLTVSNMSPEDSSIYLCSVGGGDTEAFFGQGTRLTVV.

This clone was recorded a few times. This chain uses TRBV27 with TRBJ1-2; no clear D. Trimming pared 6 bases from V and 8 bases from J, leaving 19 bases between. This CDR3 spans 14 amino acids. Per germline, CDR1 MNHEY and CDR2 SMNVEV (reference sequence). The CDR3, as DNA: TGTGCCAGCAGACTTCGTTTTGTGGGCGTGGGCTACACCTTC. It is translated as CASRLRFVGVGYTF.

This chain joins TRBV19 and TRBJ1-1; possibly TRBD1 for D (5 bases). From germline, CDR1 is LNHDA and CDR2 SQIVND (reference sequence). There are 14 residues in the CDR3. V shed 7 bases and J shed 4 bases, with 16 bases lying between them. In DNA, the CDR3 is TGTGCCAGTATGGAAGGCGGGGGGATCACTGAAGCTTTCTTT. Its translation is CASMEGGGITEAFF.

The chain couples TRBV7-8 to TRBJ2-7; TRBD2 matches at 10 bases. After removal of 2 bases from V and 4 bases from J, the junction contained 2 bases not matched to a gene. The CDR3 has 14 residues. From germline, CDR1 is SGHVS and CDR2 FQNEAQ. Here the CDR3 reads CASSLTSGTYEQYF. For the CDR3, the DNA is TGTGCCAGCAGCTTAACTAGCGGGACTTACGAGCAGTACTTC.

This chain connects TRBV2 to TRBJ1-1, with D unresolved. This CDR3 region has 10 residues. CDR1 and CDR2 (germline): SNHLY, FYNNEI. With 7 bases removed from V and 7 bases from J, the gap between germline ends came to 7 bases. The CDR3 sequence is CASTEGEAFF. CDR3 in DNA: TGTGCCAGCACGGAGGGTGAAGCTTTCTTT.

J is TRBJ1-4 and V is TRBV4-3; D possibly corresponds to TRBD1 (5 bases). Germline loops: CDR1 LGHNA, CDR2 YSLEER. This CDR3 is built from 17 residues. The V end lost 0 bases, the J end lost 8 bases, and 19 bases lay between the germline ends. The CDR3 sequence is CASSQDLQALGGEKLFF. The CDR3 DNA reads as TGCGCCAGCAGCCAAGATTTACAGGCGCTCGGCGGAGAAAAACTGTTTTTT.

The chain recombines TRBV5-1 with TRBJ1-1; possible D gene TRBD1, 6 bases. Germline CDR1 and CDR2: SGHRS and YFSETQ. The germline V and J ends were trimmed by 0 bases and 4 bases, with 7 bases remaining between them. The CDR3 totals 13 residues. The DNA for the CDR3 is TGCGCCAGCAGCTTGGACAGGGTCACTGAAGCTTTCTTT. It encodes CASSLDRVTEAFF.

The chain links TRBV6-4 to TRBJ2-2; unclear D gene. The germline V and J ends were trimmed by 6 bases and 4 bases, with 12 bases remaining between them. This CDR3 has 14 residues. The germline V gene encodes CDR1 MRHNA and CDR2 SNTAGT. CDR3 residues: CASSSTAVTGELFF. CDR3 sequence (DNA): TGTGCCAGCAGCTCTACCGCGGTCACCGGGGAGCTGTTTTTT.

The J gene is TRBJ2-7, the V gene TRBV23-1; TRBD2 is a possible D gene (6 bases). TRBV23-1 is flagged as an ORF with uncertain function. V dropped 2 bases and J dropped 2 bases, with 13 bases sitting between them. This CDR3 contains 15 residues. The CDR3: CASSQIGLKTYEQYF. CDR3 nucleotide sequence: TGCGCCAGCAGTCAAATCGGACTAAAAACCTACGAGCAGTACTTC.

The chain links TRBV30 to TRBJ1-6, with 7 positions matching TRBD1. CDR3 size: 13 residues. The ends lost 7 bases at V and 6 bases at J; junction bases unmatched: 6. Per germline, CDR1 GTSNPN and CDR2 SVGIG (reference sequence). The CDR3 spells CALTTGSNSPLHF. DNA of the CDR3: TGTGCCTTGACGACAGGGAGTAATTCACCCCTCCACTTT.

The gene calls are TRBV28 and TRBJ2-7; maybe TRBD1 (6 bases). The CDR3 totals 14 residues. Trimming took 1 base from V and 6 from J, leaving 13 bases between them. CDR1 and CDR2 (germline): MDHEN, SYDVKM. Written as DNA, the CDR3 is TGTGCCAGCAGTTTATTGGCCAGGGGAGCCGAGCAGTACTTC. Translating gives CASSLLARGAEQYF.

This clone occurred once. The V call is TRBV7-9, the J call TRBJ2-5; D is perhaps TRBD2 (5 bases). With 5 bases removed from V and 3 bases from J, the gap between germline ends came to 16 bases. This CDR3 contains 15 residues. Germline-derived CDR1 and CDR2 are SEHNR and FQNEAQ (reference sequence). CDR3 sequence (DNA): TGTGCCAGCAGCCTTTTCGAGGGTAGAAAAGAGACCCAGTACTTC. Protein product: CASSLFEGRKETQYF.

The rearrangement links TRBV19 to TRBJ2-1; the D gene is possibly TRBD2 (6 bases). V was pared by 5 bases and J by 14 bases, with 13 bases between. CDR3 length: 11 residues. Germline assignment: CDR1 LNHDA and CDR2 SQIVND (reference sequence). CDR3 coding DNA: TGTGCCAGTAGTGAGGGGCGGGAAGAGTTCTTC. It translates to CASSEGREEFF.

V usage is TRBV7-9 and J usage is TRBJ2-7, with TRBD1 matching over 8 bases. This CDR3 is built from 17 residues. CDR1 and CDR2 (germline): SEHNR, FQNEAQ (reference sequence). The trim removed 1 base at V and 0 bases at J, leaving 8 bases unmatched. This CDR3 reads CASSLGWTGISSYEQYF. The DNA for the CDR3 is TGTGCCAGCAGCTTAGGATGGACAGGGATAAGCTCCTACGAGCAGTACTTC.

The CDR3 region is CASSQFRETQYF. As DNA, the CDR3 is TGTGCCAGCAGCCAGTTCCGGGAGACCCAGTACTTC. The rearrangement joins TRBV3-1 (or the pseudogene TRBV3-2) to TRBJ2-5; D is uncertain. The germline CDR1 and CDR2 sequences are LGHDT and YNNKEL (reference sequence). The CDR3 sequence is 12 residues long. Deletions cut 3 bases from V and 5 bases from J, with 7 bases between.

The rearrangement links TRBV7-2 to TRBJ2-3; TRBD1 matches at 7 bases. This CDR3 has 15 amino acids. CDR1 and CDR2 from the germline V gene are SGHTA and FQGNSA. Trimming removed 4 bases from V and 2 bases from J; junction bases left unmatched: 6. The CDR3 sequence is CASSSDDRDTDTQYF. For the CDR3, the DNA is TGTGCCAGCAGCTCAGACGACAGGGACACAGATACGCAGTATTTT.

This clone was found a few times. A junction boundary mismatches the germline segment, possibly from a read error. The chain recombines TRBV11-2 with TRBJ1-6, with TRBD1 matching 7 bases. CDR3 length: 15 residues. CDR1 SGHAT and CDR2 FQNNGV come from the germline V gene. The CDR3 DNA is TGTGCCAGCAGCCTAGACAGGGTCCCCGGGAGGCCCCTCCACTTT. This gives the protein CASSLDRVPGRPLHF. The variable domain in full, with the rest retrieved from reference TRBV11-2 and TRBJ1-6, is EAGVAQSPRYKIIEKRQSVAFWCNPISGHATLYWYQQILGQGPKLLIQFQNNGVVDDSQLPKDRFSAERLKGVDSTLKIQPAKLEDSAVYLCASSLDRVPGRPLHFGNGTRLTVT.

The table lists this clone with a count of one. CDR3 loop: CASSSSGWFGQGGYNEQFF. In DNA, the CDR3 is TGTGCCAGCAGTTCCTCGGGGTGGTTTGGACAGGGAGGCTACAATGAGCAGTTCTTC. The gene calls are TRBV28 and TRBJ2-1, with 8 bases identical to TRBD1. Per germline, CDR1 MDHEN and CDR2 SYDVKM. This CDR3 comprises 19 residues. The junction had 17 bases not matched to a gene; V was cut back by 4 bases and J by 3 bases.

The chain combines TRBV30 with TRBJ1-4; D is uncertain. Per germline, CDR1 GTSNPN and CDR2 SVGIG (reference sequence). This CDR3 has 16 amino acids. The V gene lost 4 bases and the J gene lost 7 bases, with 22 bases spanning the gap. The CDR3 sequence is CAWIEPWAPQREKLFF. The CDR3 DNA follows: TGTGCCTGGATTGAACCTTGGGCTCCCCAACGTGAAAAACTGTTTTTT.

The chain uses TRBV19 and TRBJ2-1, with 8 bases matching TRBD1. Germline loops: CDR1 LNHDA, CDR2 SQIVND (reference sequence). The CDR3 totals 17 residues. The V segment lost 7 bases and the J segment 3 bases; nucleotides outside the gene matches: 14. As DNA, the CDR3 is TGTGCCAGTAAGTCCAGCCCGGGACAGGAGAGCTACAATGAGCAGTTCTTC. Translation: CASKSSPGQESYNEQFF.

This clone was counted once. The chain joins TRBV4-1 to TRBJ1-6, with D tentatively TRBD1 (5 bases). The germline gives CDR1 MGHRA, CDR2 YSYEKL. The CDR3 covers 16 residues. Trimming shortened V by 1 base and J by 7 bases, and 14 bases separated the two germline ends. DNA for the CDR3: TGCGCCAGCAGCCAAGTCCCGGGGACTGGGAATTCACCCCTCCACTTT. Protein product: CASSQVPGTGNSPLHF.

This chain links TRBV27 with TRBJ2-7, with 13 bases matching TRBD2. Unmatched junction bases numbered 4, after V lost 5 bases and J lost 6 bases. Per germline, CDR1 MNHEY and CDR2 SMNVEV (reference sequence). The CDR3 is 14 amino acids. The CDR3 DNA follows: TGTGCCAGCAGTGGACTAGCGGGAGCTGTCGAGCAGTACTTC. It translates to CASSGLAGAVEQYF.

In nucleotides, the CDR3 is TGTGCCAGCAGCCAAGCACCGACAGGGAACACTGAAGCTTTCTTT. Its translation: CASSQAPTGNTEAFF. The chain carries TRBV3-1 (or the pseudogene TRBV3-2) and TRBJ1-1; tentatively, D is TRBD1 (6 bases). Per germline, CDR1 LGHDT and CDR2 YNNKEL (reference sequence). The length of the CDR3 is 15 residues. V was shortened by 1 base and J by 1 base, with 10 bases between the two germline ends.